Listed below are T cell receptor beta chains from one sample, sequenced in a study of cytomegalovirus exposure and HLA in healthy donors. Libraries were prepared by immunoSEQ multiplex PCR; TCRdb keeps only in-frame clonotypes and omits some of them. The table has around 110,000 clones, roughly four fifths seen once. The specimen was PBMCs. The source of these receptors is a man aged 45 to 65 in good health and CMV-seronegative. The CDR3 runs from the conserved cysteine through the conserved F or W. D genes are given only for firm matches. Clone sizes are given selectively: once, few, many, or a class where the clone is expanded.

D gene | J gene | clone size | V gene | CDR3 DNA | CDR3 protein
TRBD1 | TRBJ1-1 | NA | TRBV18 | TGTGCCAGCTCACCGGGACAGGGGAGAGGAACTGAAGCTTTCTTT | CASSPGQGRGTEAFF
TRBD1 | TRBJ2-5 | NA | TRBV18 | TGTGCCAGCTCAGAATCCCCGGGACAGGGGAGGAAGTACTTC | CASSESPGQGRKYF
TRBD2 | TRBJ2-3 | NA | TRBV5-1 | TGCGCCAGCTCTGGCGGGGGAGGGACAGATACGCAGTATTTT | CASSGGGGTDTQYF
TRBD1 | TRBJ2-3 | few | TRBV5-1 | TGCGCCAGCAGCGGACAACATGCCCCCACCGGGACAGACACAGATACGCAGTATTTT | CASSGQHAPTGTDTDTQYF
TRBD2 | TRBJ2-3 | NA | TRBV6-4 | TGTGCCAGCAGCCTAGCGGGGGCTGATACGCAGTATTTT | CASSLAGADTQYF
TRBD1 | TRBJ1-6 | NA | TRBV15 | TGTGCCACCAAAGGGGACAGAAATAATTCACCCCTCCACTTT | CATKGDRNNSPLHF
TRBD1 | TRBJ2-7 | NA | TRBV25-1 | TGTGCCAGCAGTGACTGGACAGGGGGTTACGAGCAGTACTTC | CASSDWTGGYEQYF
TRBD1 | TRBJ2-1 | few | TRBV5-5 | TGTGCCAGCGATTTAGGGGGCCTCTACAATGAGCAGTTCTTC | CASDLGGLYNEQFF
NA | TRBJ1-1 | NA | TRBV9 | TGTGCCAGCAGCGTTGGCGGCCGACCCTTTGAAGCTTTCTTT | CASSVGGRPFEAFF
NA | TRBJ1-2 | NA | TRBV29-1 | TGCAGCTACTCCTCGAATTTGGTAGGCTACACCTTC | CSYSSNLVGYTF
NA | TRBJ2-3 | NA | TRBV9 | TGTGCCAGCAGTCCTACGACAGATACGCAGTATTTT | CASSPTTDTQYF
NA | TRBJ1-2 | NA | TRBV4-3 | TGCGCCAGCAGCCCCTCGAGAGGGGGCTACACCTTC | CASSPSRGGYTF
TRBD2 | TRBJ2-1 | NA | TRBV7-9 | TGTGCCAGCAGCGGCGGGGGACTAGCGGGGTTTCAGACCTACAATGAGCAGTTCTTC | CASSGGGLAGFQTYNEQFF
TRBD1 | TRBJ1-5 | NA | TRBV5-1 | TGCGCCAGCAGCTTCACAGGGGGCGGCAATCAGCCCCAGCATTTT | CASSFTGGGNQPQHF
NA | TRBJ1-3 | NA | TRBV5-1 | TGCGCCAGCAGCTTCGAAGCCCGCTCTGGAAACACCATATATTTT | CASSFEARSGNTIYF
NA | TRBJ1-4 | NA | TRBV6-6 | TGTGCCAGCACCGGTCGGAATGAAAAACTGTTTTTT | CASTGRNEKLFF
TRBD1 | TRBJ2-3 | NA | TRBV7-9 | TGTGCCAGCAGCGTCGGGACAGGGGAAATTGATACGCAGTATTTT | CASSVGTGEIDTQYF
TRBD2 | TRBJ2-1 | NA | TRBV2 | TGTGCCAGCAGTGTTCTAGCGGGCAGGTACAATGAGCAGTTCTTC | CASSVLAGRYNEQFF
NA | TRBJ2-7 | NA | TRBV11-2 | TGTGCCAGCAGCTTCCCGGAGTTTAATTACGAGCAGTACTTC | CASSFPEFNYEQYF
TRBD2 | TRBJ2-7 | NA | TRBV6-5 | TGTGCCAGCAGTCCGACTAGCGGGTCTTACGAGCAGTACTTC | CASSPTSGSYEQYF
NA | TRBJ1-3 | NA | TRBV6-5 | TGTGCCAGCGCGTTAACTCGTCCTGGAAACACCATATATTTT | CASALTRPGNTIYF
TRBD1 | TRBJ2-1 | NA | TRBV11-3 | TGTGCCAGCAGCCTACAGGGACAGGTTAGTTACGATGAGCAGTTCTTC | CASSLQGQVSYDEQFF
TRBD2 | TRBJ2-7 | NA | TRBV10-2 | TGCGCCAGCAGTTATAGCGGGGATTCCTACGAGCAGTACTTC | CASSYSGDSYEQYF
NA | TRBJ2-2 | few | TRBV7-2 | TGTGCCAGCAGCTTGGGCTTGAACACCGGGGAGCTGTTTTTT | CASSLGLNTGELFF
NA | TRBJ2-7 | NA | TRBV10-3 | TGTGCCATCAGTGATAGAAACTACGAGCAGTACTTC | CAISDRNYEQYF
TRBD1 | TRBJ1-5 | few | TRBV5-1 | TGCGCCAGCAGCCTGGACAGGGGGCAGCCCCAGCATTTT | CASSLDRGQPQHF
TRBD2 | TRBJ2-3 | NA | TRBV7-2 | TGTGCCAGCAGCTTAAGACTAGCGGGGGGGCTCCTAGATACGCAGTATTTT | CASSLRLAGGLLDTQYF
TRBD1 | TRBJ1-2 | NA | TRBV5-1 | TGCGCCAGCAGCTTGGCCGAAGGGGGCGCCGGCTATGGCTACACCTTC | CASSLAEGGAGYGYTF
NA | TRBJ2-6 | NA | TRBV18 | TGTGCCAGCTCACCACCAAACAGGGCTGGGGCCAACGTCCTGACTTTC | CASSPPNRAGANVLTF
NA | TRBJ1-2 | once | TRBV5-4 | TGTGCCAGCAGCTTGGACGAGGGCCTGGGCTACACCTTC | CASSLDEGLGYTF
NA | TRBJ2-1 | NA | TRBV5-6 | TGTGCCAGCAGCTTGGACTATAGAGCAGGGTACAATGAGCAGTTCTTC | CASSLDYRAGYNEQFF
NA | TRBJ1-4 | NA | TRBV5-1 | TGCGCCAGCCGCCCCAATCGGAGGGATCACGAAAAACTGTTTTTT | CASRPNRRDHEKLFF
TRBD1 | TRBJ1-1 | NA | TRBV4-1 | TGCGCCAGCAGCCAAGGACAGGGGATGGAGGGCACTGAAGCTTTCTTT | CASSQGQGMEGTEAFF
NA | TRBJ1-5 | NA | TRBV7-9 | TGTGCCAGCAGCCCCGAGTCCCTCGGGCCCCAGCATTTT | CASSPESLGPQHF
NA | TRBJ2-1 | NA | TRBV11-2 | TGTGCCAGCAGCCTTGCCGGGACAATAAATGAGCAGTTCTTC | CASSLAGTINEQFF
NA | TRBJ2-3 | NA | TRBV7-6 | TGTGCCAGCAGCCCTGGGGGGGGCCCTAATACGCAGTATTTT | CASSPGGGPNTQYF
NA | TRBJ1-1 | NA | TRBV7-2 | TGTGCCAGCAGCGGACGGACAGCGCCGAACACTGAAGCTTTCTTT | CASSGRTAPNTEAFF
TRBD1 | TRBJ1-2 | NA | TRBV27 | TGTGCCAGCAGGTCAGGGGGCGCCGACTATGGCTACACCTTC | CASRSGGADYGYTF
TRBD1 | TRBJ2-7 | NA | TRBV6-1 | TGTGCCAGCAGTGTTGGGACAGGGGCAGGGGAGCAGTACTTC | CASSVGTGAGEQYF
NA | TRBJ2-7 | NA | TRBV30 | TGTGCCTGTTCCGTGTCTGGGGCCGGCGAGCAGTACTTC | CACSVSGAGEQYF
NA | TRBJ2-1 | once | TRBV7-9 | TGTGCCAGCAGCCTCTCGGTCGGCAATGAGCAGTTCTTC | CASSLSVGNEQFF
TRBD1 | TRBJ2-1 | NA | TRBV6-5 | TGTGCCAGCAGTTACTCGAGGACAGGAATTGACAATGAGCAGTTCTTC | CASSYSRTGIDNEQFF
TRBD1 | TRBJ2-5 | NA | TRBV6-5 | TGTGCCAGCAGTTCCGGGACAGCCATGGAGACCCAGTACTTC | CASSSGTAMETQYF
TRBD2 | TRBJ2-1 | NA | TRBV19 | TGTGCCAGTAGTAGGGCTAGCGGGGGGCCCTACAATGAGCAGTTCTTC | CASSRASGGPYNEQFF
NA | TRBJ2-6 | few | TRBV4-1 | TGCGCCAGCAGCCAAGAGTCGACTGCTGGGGCCAACGTCCTGACTTTC | CASSQESTAGANVLTF
TRBD1 | TRBJ2-1 | NA | TRBV4-1 | TGCGCCAGCAGCCAAGGGGACAGGCTTAGCAATGAGCAGTTCTTC | CASSQGDRLSNEQFF